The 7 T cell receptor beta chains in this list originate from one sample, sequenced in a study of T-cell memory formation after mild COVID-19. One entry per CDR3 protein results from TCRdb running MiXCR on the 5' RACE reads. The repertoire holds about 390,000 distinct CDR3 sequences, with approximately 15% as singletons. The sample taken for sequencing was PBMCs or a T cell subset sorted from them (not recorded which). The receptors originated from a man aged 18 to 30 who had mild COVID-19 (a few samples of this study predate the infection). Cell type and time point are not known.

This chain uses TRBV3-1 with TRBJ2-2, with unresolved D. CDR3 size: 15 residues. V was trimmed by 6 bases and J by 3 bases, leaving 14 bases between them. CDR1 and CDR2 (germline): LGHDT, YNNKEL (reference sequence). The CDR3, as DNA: TGTGCCAGCAGGGACCACCAGGTCTACACCGGGGAGCTGTTTTTT. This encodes CASRDHQVYTGELFF.

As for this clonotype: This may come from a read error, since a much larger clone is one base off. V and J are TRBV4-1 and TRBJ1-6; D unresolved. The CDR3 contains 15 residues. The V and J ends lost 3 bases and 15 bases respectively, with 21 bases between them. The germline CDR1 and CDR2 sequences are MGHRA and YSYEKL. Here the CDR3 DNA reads TGCGCCAGCAGCCATCCAGTGTGCGGTCAAGGTGGCCTCCACTTT. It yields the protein CASSHPVCGQGGLHF.

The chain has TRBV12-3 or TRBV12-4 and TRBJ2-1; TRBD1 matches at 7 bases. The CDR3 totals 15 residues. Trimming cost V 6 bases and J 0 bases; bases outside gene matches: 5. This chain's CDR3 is CASRGQTSSYNEQFF. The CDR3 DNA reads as TGTGCCAGCAGGGGACAGACGAGCTCCTACAATGAGCAGTTCTTC.

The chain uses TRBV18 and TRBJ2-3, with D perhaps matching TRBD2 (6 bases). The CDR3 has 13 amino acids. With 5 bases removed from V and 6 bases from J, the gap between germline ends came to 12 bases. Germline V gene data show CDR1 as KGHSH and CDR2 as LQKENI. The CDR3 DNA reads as TGTGCCAGCTCAAGCAGGGAGGTGGATACGCAGTATTTT. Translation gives CASSSREVDTQYF.

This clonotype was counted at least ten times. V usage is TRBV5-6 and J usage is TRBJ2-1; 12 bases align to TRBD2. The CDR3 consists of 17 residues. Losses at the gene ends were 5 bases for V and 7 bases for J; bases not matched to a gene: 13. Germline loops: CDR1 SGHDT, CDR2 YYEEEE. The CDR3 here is CASSSWARTSGENEQFF. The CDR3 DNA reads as TGTGCCAGCAGTTCCTGGGCCAGGACTAGCGGGGAGAATGAGCAGTTCTTC. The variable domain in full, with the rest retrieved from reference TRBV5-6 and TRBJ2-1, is DAGVTQSPTHLIKTRGQQVTLRCSPKSGHDTVSWYQQALGQGPQFIFQYYEEEERQRGNFPDRFSGHQFPNYSSELNVNALLLGDSALYLCASSSWARTSGENEQFFGPGTRLTVL.

DNA for the CDR3: TGTGCCTGGAAGTCTGGTGGCACAGATACGCAGTATTTT. It encodes CAWKSGGTDTQYF. The gene calls are TRBV30 and TRBJ2-3; no firm D call. Trimming pared 4 bases from V and 1 base from J, leaving 9 bases between. This CDR3 has 13 amino acids. CDR1 and CDR2 (germline): GTSNPN, SVGIG (reference sequence).

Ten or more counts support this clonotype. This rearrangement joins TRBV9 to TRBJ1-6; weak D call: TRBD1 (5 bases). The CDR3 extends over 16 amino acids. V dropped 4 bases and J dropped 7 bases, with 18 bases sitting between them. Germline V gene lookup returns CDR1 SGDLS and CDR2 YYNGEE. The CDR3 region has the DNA TGTGCCAGCAGCTTTTCCGGGACTGCGTGGAATTCACCCCTCCACTTT. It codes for CASSFSGTAWNSPLHF.